These 8 T cell receptor beta chains originate from one sample sequenced in a study of monozygotic twins with inflammatory bowel disease (dated by TCRdb to between 2018 and 2021). Library preparation used 5' RACE. TCRdb shows the sequencer as Illumina HiSeq 2500. After the reads were reprocessed by TCRdb, one entry was made per CDR3 protein sequence, with no DNA. The sample table on file contains around 410,000 distinct CDR3 sequences. The biggest ten clones account for 2% to 3% of the sample. Material for sequencing was blood. The receptors were sampled from a human donor with ulcerative colitis or Crohn's disease, or a healthy co-twin of an affected twin (not recorded which).

J is TRBJ1-1 and V is TRBV19. Looked up from germline, CDR1 is LNHDA and CDR2 is SQIVND (reference sequence). This CDR3 has 13 residues. The CDR3 spells CASRPNIGAEAFF.

The genes are TRBV28 and TRBJ1-2; with no DNA, the TCRdb D assignment of TRBD1 cannot be verified. The CDR3 sequence is 12 residues long. Per germline, CDR1 MDHEN and CDR2 SYDVKM. CDR3 sequence: CASSQQGYGYTF.

This rearrangement joins TRBV5-1 to TRBJ2-7; TCRdb returns TRBD2, unconfirmable since there is no DNA. The CDR3 has 19 residues. Germline values: CDR1 SGHRS, CDR2 YFSETQ. CDR3 protein: CASSPGTSEIFRSSYEQYF.

The V and J genes are TRBV5-1 and TRBJ2-7; TCRdb designates TRBD1, a call that cannot be tested without DNA. The CDR3 runs 13 residues. The germline gives CDR1 SGHRS, CDR2 YFSETQ. The CDR3 spells CASSPDRDHEQYF.

The chain uses TRBV3-1 and TRBJ2-7; TCRdb indicates TRBD2, and absent DNA this call remains unverified. Germline V gene sequence: CDR1 LGHDT, CDR2 YNNKEL (reference sequence). This CDR3 is 16 amino acids long. CDR3 protein: CASSSGKSWEAYEQYF.

J is TRBJ2-7 and V is TRBV7-9; without DNA, the TCRdb call of TRBD1 cannot be checked. Germline CDR1 reads SEHNR; CDR2 reads FQNEAQ (reference sequence). This CDR3 spans 16 amino acids. CDR3 in amino acids: CASSLVQGSNPYEQYF.

V gene TRBV6-1 combines with J gene TRBJ2-5; TCRdb lists TRBD1, though no DNA is available to test this call. CDR1 is MNHNS, CDR2 SASEGT, per germline. The CDR3 contains 16 residues. CDR3 residues: CASRGTGQGIGETQYF.

This sequence joins TRBV20-1 and TRBJ1-2; TCRdb indicates TRBD1, and absent DNA this call remains unverified. CDR1 and CDR2 (germline): DFQATT, SNEGSKA (reference sequence). This CDR3 has 15 amino acids. CDR3 amino acids: CSARRRQSIDHGYTF.